The entry below describes one T cell receptor (beta chain). Its antigen specificity is not known. A read error is possible here, since a much larger clone lies one base away. Spanning cysteine to phenylalanine, the CDR3 consists of 13 amino acids. The kept DNA is CDR3 alone, 39 bases in frame from the first base. CDR1 and CDR2 were assigned from the germline V gene as MNHNS and SASEGT. V loses 4 bases at its end and J loses 11 bases; junction bases beyond the gene matches: 8. This specimen comes from a study of tumor and adjacent non-tumor tissue in lung cancer (dated by TCRdb to 2016 to 2018). For the wider study: Of the cohort, about 11 patients had adenocarcinoma, 2 had squamous cell carcinoma and 1 had small cell lung cancer. TCRbeta CDR3 sequencing was performed on 30 to 35 paired specimens, with one tumor sample and one normal lung sample collected per patient. The study compared bulk TCRbeta repertoires from lung tumor tissue and matched distant non-tumor lung tissue of some 15 lung cancer patients. Ages among the roughly 15 patients ranged from about 30 to 80 years, there were 10 men and 5 women, and disease was at TNM stage I to III. In total, sequencing yielded 95 million to 150 million productive TCRbeta reads, which works out to an average of about 3.9 million reads per sample.

Results the study describes overall, beyond this receptor: Because peripheral blood was not sequenced, the blood TCRbeta repertoires of the lung cancer patients in the study went unexamined. TCR diversity was significantly higher in younger patients, and higher tumor TCR diversity was associated with shorter overall and disease-free survival. A significantly larger cumulative share of the repertoire was made up by the top 100 clones in normal lung than in tumor tissue. The methods do not name the sequencing platform or mention unique molecular identifiers. The cohort had only about 14 patients, and the authors noted that larger samples and more detailed clinical data are needed. Tumor tissue showed significantly greater TCR diversity (inverse Simpson) than normal lung tissue (approximately 400 vs 170, P = 0.0075, Mann-Whitney U test).

RNA was isolated from bulk, unsorted tissue, and RNA quality was assessed with a NanoDrop ND-1000 and an Agilent 2100. All donors had newly diagnosed lung cancer, had not received prior chemotherapy, and were admitted for thoracic surgery in China between August and November 2014. Patients with previous radiotherapy or chemotherapy, or with another concurrent cancer, were excluded from the study. Surgical tissue pieces of about 1-2.1 cm3 were preserved in RNAlater solution and stored at -80 °C until use. Libraries were built with multiplex PCR. Sequencing was carried out with an Illumina HiSeq 2500. Following protocols modified from ARM-PCR, the researchers constructed TCRbeta libraries through three rounds of nested PCR with primers (Table S4). Before sequencing, PCR products of 200-500 bp were cut from the gel and purified using the QIAquick gel extraction kit. In the authors' own workflow: Trimmomatic was used to clean the reads, FLASH was used to merge the reads into complete CDR3 sequences, and MiTCR was used to assign the reads to V(D)J germline segments. Clonal diversity was calculated as the inverse Simpson's index using VDJtools. In-frame sequences lacking a premature stop codon were counted as productive reads. TCRdb reprocessed the public reads (quality trimming at Q25 with fastp, clone calling with MiXCR) and kept in-frame beta chains. A single entry per CDR3 protein holds the most common genes and DNA from its merged rows. The V and J calls shown here were made by TCRdb, not taken from the authors' results. Present in this sample are some 200,000 distinct CDR3 sequences, 70% to 75% of which were seen just once. Around 27% of the sample goes to the ten largest clones.

Material: lung tumor tissue. The source is a man aged 55 to 69 with non-small cell lung cancer. The rearrangement joined TRBV6-1 to TRBJ2-1, with 7 middle bases fitting TRBD2. The DNA is TGTGCCAGCAGTGTGGGGACTACTAATAAGCAGTTCTTC. This sequence encodes CASSVGTTNKQFF.